The 24 T cell receptor beta chains below were found in one sample sequenced in a study of T cell clonality in common variable immunodeficiency. Assay: immunoSEQ multiplex PCR; the TCRdb copy retains only in-frame clones and omits some. This sample comprises some 44,000 clones, none seen once only. Sample: peripheral blood mononuclear cells. The receptors were gathered from a person aged 18-69 years in good health.

This clone was counted between two and nine times. The sequenced fragment ends 3 residues before the CDR3 boundary, so the rest is inferred from the germline J gene. The chain employs TRBV6-1 and TRBJ2-5; the D is unclear. The CDR3 extends over 13 amino acids. Germline V gives CDR1 MNHNS, CDR2 SASEGT. V lost 2 bases, J lost 6 bases, and 10 bases lay in between. CDR3 DNA, as far as it was read: TGTGCCAGCAGTGAAAATAGCAATAAGACC. Its protein is CASSENSNKT. The full CDR3 reads CASSENSNKTQYF.

Turning to this clone: From the germline J gene comes the end of the CDR3, since the read stops 3 residues before it. The chain carries TRBV20-1 and TRBJ2-5; 12 nucleotides agree with TRBD2. The ends lost 0 bases at V and 5 bases at J; junction bases unmatched: 7. This CDR3 has 16 amino acids. Germline values: CDR1 DFQATT, CDR2 SNEGSKA (reference sequence). CDR3 DNA (partial): TGCAGTGCTAGAGATCTTCTAGCGGGGGGGCTGGAGACC. Amino acids: CSARDLLAGGLET. The full CDR3 is CSARDLLAGGLETQYF.

In its sample, this clone was seen many times. The CDR3 end falls 3 residues outside the read, so it is completed with the germline J gene. The genes are TRBV5-1 and TRBJ2-5, with D tentatively TRBD2 (5 bases). Between the trimmed V and J ends, which lost 3 bases and 0 bases, there was a span of 12 bases. Looked up from germline, CDR1 is SGHRS and CDR2 is YFSETQ. The CDR3 totals 15 residues. CDR3 residues: CASSSFSGYQETQYF. The sequenced CDR3 bases are TGCGCCAGCAGCTCCTTTTCGGGGTACCAAGAGACC.

Many counts were recorded for this clone. The sequence runs out 3 residues before the end of the CDR3; the remainder is reconstructed from the germline J gene. V usage is TRBV20-1 and J usage is TRBJ2-3; no reliable D call. This CDR3 spans 11 amino acids. Trimming removed 3 bases from V and 4 bases from J, with 5 bases in between. In germline, CDR1 is DFQATT, CDR2 SNEGSKA (reference sequence). The sequenced CDR3 bases are TGCAGTGCTAGTCTCTCAGATACG. Its protein product is CSASLSDT. The full CDR3 protein is CSASLSDTQYF.

This clone was counted at least ten times. The read gets to within 3 residues of the CDR3 end, and the germline J gene fills in the rest. V is TRBV20-1 and J is TRBJ2-3, with 7 bases identical to TRBD1. The trim removed 1 base at V and 5 bases at J, leaving 6 bases unmatched. CDR1 is DFQATT and CDR2 is SNEGSKA in the germline V gene (reference sequence). The CDR3 runs to 14 residues. CDR3 bases read: TGCAGTGCTAGAGCTATGACAGGGCTAGATACG. Translating it yields CSARAMTGLDT. The full-length CDR3 reads as CSARAMTGLDTQYF.

There are many counts of this clone. The read finishes 3 residues shy of the CDR3 end, and the germline J gene is used to complete it. J is TRBJ1-5 and V is TRBV6-8; TRBD1 is a possible D gene (5 bases). V lost 4 bases, J lost 6 bases, and 13 bases lay in between. CDR1 MNHGY and CDR2 SAAAGT come from the germline V gene. The CDR3 spans 14 residues. CDR3 amino acids: CASSFTGTGQPQHF. CDR3 DNA (partial): TGTGCCAGCAGTTTTACAGGAACGGGTCAGCCC.

In this sample, this clone turned up many times. The read finishes 3 residues shy of the CDR3 end, and the germline J gene is used to complete it. The chain carries TRBV13 and TRBJ2-3, with TRBD2 matching over 7 bases. With 1 base clipped from V and 2 bases from J, the junction kept 6 bases outside the gene matches. This CDR3 is built from 16 residues. Germline CDR1 reads PRHDT; CDR2 reads FYEKMQ (reference sequence). The sequenced part of the CDR3 DNA is TGTGCCAGCAGCTTAGTATCCAGCGGGGACACAGATACG. The encoded protein is CASSLVSSGDTDT. The whole CDR3 protein is CASSLVSSGDTDTQYF.

There are many counts of this clone. The CDR3 is cut off 3 residues early in the read; its end comes from the germline J gene. The J gene is TRBJ1-1, the V gene TRBV10-3; 9 bases fit TRBD1. The CDR3 has 15 amino acids. Germline-derived CDR1 and CDR2 are ENHRY and SYGVKD. Trimming took 2 bases from V and 2 from J; bases not matched to a gene: 3. The CDR3 is CAISEPGQGNTEAFF. Incomplete CDR3 DNA: TGTGCCATCAGTGAGCCGGGACAGGGAAACACTGAA.

This clone was detected ten times or more. The CDR3 end is not reached by the read, which stops 3 residues before it; the germline J gene fills it in. J is TRBJ1-2 and V is TRBV28, with 7 bases lining up with TRBD1. The CDR3 has 16 residues. The V gene end was trimmed by 4 bases and the J gene end by 4 bases; junction bases not matched to a gene: 12. The V gene's germline CDR1 is MDHEN and CDR2 SYDVKM. The DNA read from the CDR3 is TGTGCCAGCAGTTCACCCCCCATGACAGGGACCTATGGC. Its translation: CASSSPPMTGTYG. The whole CDR3 region reads CASSSPPMTGTYGYTF.

The sample holds many counts of this clone. CDR3 DNA, as far as it was read: TGTGCCAGTAGTATTGGCAGGGGCACAGATACG. This sequence encodes CASSIGRGTDT. The whole CDR3 sequence is CASSIGRGTDTQYF. The chain is built from TRBV19 and TRBJ2-3; maybe TRBD1 (5 bases). The CDR3 is cut off 3 residues early in the read; its end comes from the germline J gene. CDR3 length: 14 amino acids. V was trimmed by 3 bases and J by 1 base, leaving 8 bases between them. In germline, CDR1 is LNHDA, CDR2 SQIVND (reference sequence).

This clone was seen repeatedly, ten times or more. The CDR3 is cut off 3 residues early in the read; its end comes from the germline J gene. The chain links TRBV6-4 to TRBJ2-3; 9 bases agree with TRBD2. The CDR3 length is 16 residues. V shed 0 bases, J shed 2 bases, and the junction held 3 bases outside the gene matches. Germline V gene data show CDR1 as MRHNA and CDR2 as SNTAGT. The part of the CDR3 DNA that was read is TGTGCCAGCAGTGACTCAAGCGGGGGGCACACAGATACG. It translates to CASSDSSGGHTDT. The whole CDR3 reads CASSDSSGGHTDTQYF.

This clone came up many times. The read comes to an end 3 residues before the CDR3 does, leaving the germline J gene to fill in the end. This chain joins TRBV20-1 and TRBJ2-7; weak D call: TRBD2 (6 bases). This CDR3 region has 14 residues. Trimming took off 0 bases at V and 4 bases at J, with 13 bases between the two ends. Germline CDR1 reads DFQATT; CDR2 reads SNEGSKA (reference sequence). The CDR3 DNA, read in part, is TGCAGTGCTAGAGATCGACTAGTCCTGTACGAG. It is translated as CSARDRLVLYE. The CDR3 in its entirety is CSARDRLVLYEQYF.

The sample holds many counts of this clone. The sequenced fragment ends 3 residues before the CDR3 boundary, so the rest is inferred from the germline J gene. The chain employs TRBV4-2 and TRBJ2-7; TRBD2 matches at 8 bases. This CDR3 contains 14 residues. CDR1 and CDR2 from the germline V gene are LGHNA and YNFKEQ. The V segment lost 3 bases and the J segment 4 bases; nucleotides outside the gene matches: 5. CDR3 residues: CASSQRGEGYEQYF. CDR3 DNA, as far as it was read: TGTGCCAGCAGCCAGCGGGGGGAAGGATACGAG.

This clone occurred many times. This chain's CDR3 is CASSDRETDTQYF. CDR3 DNA (partial): TGTGCCAGCAGTGACAGGGAAACAGATACG. The V call is TRBV6-2 or TRBV6-3, the J call TRBJ2-3; 7 bases match TRBD1. The read ends 3 residues before the CDR3 terminus; that terminus is restored from the germline J gene. CDR3 length equals 13 residues. The junction had 2 bases not matched to a gene; V was cut back by 5 bases and J by 3 bases. Germline lookup yields CDR1 MNHEY and CDR2 SVGEGT.

This clone came up many times. The sequenced fragment ends 3 residues before the CDR3 boundary, so the rest is inferred from the germline J gene. The chain uses TRBV5-4 and TRBJ1-4; no definite D call. This CDR3 has 13 residues. Trimming stripped 0 bases from V and 2 bases from J, with 2 bases between. Germline V lookup: CDR1 SGHNT, CDR2 YYREEE (reference sequence). The CDR3: CASSLATNEKLFF. The CDR3 bases that were read are TGTGCCAGCAGCTTGGCGACTAATGAAAAA.

This clone occurred many times. The read terminates 3 residues ahead of where the CDR3 ends, so the germline J gene completes it. J is TRBJ2-6 and V is TRBV2; D is unclear. Trimming removed 2 bases at V and 0 bases at J, with 8 bases between. Germline V CDR1 and CDR2: SNHLY, FYNNEI. The CDR3 has 16 amino acids. Incomplete CDR3 DNA: TGTGCCAGCAGTGAACTGCGCCTCTCTGGGGCCAACGTC. Protein: CASSELRLSGANV. The entire CDR3 protein is CASSELRLSGANVLTF. Full variable domain (remainder filled in from reference TRBV2 and TRBJ2-6): EPEVTQTPSHQVTQMGQEVILRCVPISNHLYFYWYRQILGQKVEFLVSFYNNEISEKSEIFDDQFSVERPDGSNFTLKIRSTKLEDSAMYFCASSELRLSGANVLTFGAGSRLTVL.

Only a few counts were recorded for this clone. The covered CDR3 bases are TGTGCCAGCAGTCTGAGACTAGCTCGTCCCGATGAG. This encodes CASSLRLARPDE. The entire CDR3 reads CASSLRLARPDEQFF. V usage is TRBV2 and J usage is TRBJ2-1, with TRBD2 matching over 7 bases. The read ends 3 residues shy of where the CDR3 ends; the end is completed using the germline J gene. Trimming cost V 5 bases and J 8 bases; bases outside gene matches: 12. Germline CDR1 is SNHLY and CDR2 is FYNNEI. The CDR3 sequence is 15 residues long.

This clone was detected ten times or more. The CDR3 is cut off 3 residues early in the read; its end comes from the germline J gene. This chain joins TRBV5-1 and TRBJ1-5; 9 bases are shared with TRBD1. Germline CDR1 reads SGHRS; CDR2 reads YFSETQ. There are 15 residues in the CDR3. V dropped 4 bases and J dropped 5; count of bases not matched to a gene: 7. CDR3 protein: CASSIGTGRDQPQHF. The part of the CDR3 DNA that was read is TGCGCCAGCAGCATCGGGACAGGGAGGGATCAGCCC.

This clone was recorded at least ten times. The read terminates 3 residues ahead of where the CDR3 ends, so the germline J gene completes it. The chain carries TRBV18 and TRBJ2-7, with 9 positions matching TRBD1. Germline V lookup: CDR1 KGHSH, CDR2 LQKENI. The length of the CDR3 is 15 residues. V lost 3 bases to trimming and J lost 2 bases; unmatched junction nucleotides: 5. The CDR3 sequence is CASSPPGQGPYEQYF. CDR3 DNA, as far as it was read: TGTGCCAGCTCACCCCCGGGACAGGGCCCCTACGAG.

This clone was counted many times. CDR3 amino acids: CASSPGQAGYGYTF. CDR3 bases read: TGCGCCAGCAGCCCTGGACAGGCGGGCTATGGC. V and J are TRBV5-1 and TRBJ1-2; 7 positions match TRBD1. From the germline J gene comes the end of the CDR3, since the read stops 3 residues before it. Germline loops: CDR1 SGHRS, CDR2 YFSETQ. The CDR3 runs to 14 residues. V trimming: 4 bases; J trimming: 4 bases; junction bases outside the gene matches: 7.

This clone was observed many times. The sequenced CDR3 bases are TGTGCCAGCAGCCACCAGGGCAGGAGCACAGATACG. Its translation is CASSHQGRSTDT. Given in full, the CDR3 is CASSHQGRSTDTQYF. V is TRBV6-2 or TRBV6-3 and J is TRBJ2-3; possibly TRBD1 for D (5 bases). The CDR3 goes on 3 residues after the read ends, and that part is filled in from the germline J gene. V gave up 6 bases and J gave up 0 bases, with 13 bases separating them. The CDR3 spans 15 residues. Germline CDR1 and CDR2: MNHEY and SVGEGT.

This clone was picked up many times. CDR3 region: CASSLEGRGTEAFF. The sequenced part of the CDR3 DNA is TGCGCCAGCAGCTTGGAGGGCAGGGGGACTGAA. The chain couples TRBV5-1 to TRBJ1-1, with 7 nucleotides matching TRBD1. The read falls 3 residues short of the CDR3 end, and the missing part is taken from the germline J gene. The trim removed 0 bases at V and 5 bases at J, leaving 4 bases unmatched. The CDR3 spans 14 residues. Germline CDR1 SGHRS, CDR2 YFSETQ.

In its sample, this clone was seen many times. CDR3 bases read: TGCAGTGCCCCGGCGGAGGGGGGCAATCAGCCC. This translates into CSAPAEGGNQP. The whole CDR3 is CSAPAEGGNQPQHF. This chain joins TRBV20-1 and TRBJ1-5; maybe TRBD1 (6 bases). The read ends 3 residues early relative to the CDR3; the germline J gene fills the gap. V shed 6 bases and J shed 2 bases, with 14 bases lying between them. The CDR3 is 14 residues long. The germline gives CDR1 DFQATT, CDR2 SNEGSKA (reference sequence).

CDR3 DNA (partial): TGCGGGGGCGGGGGCGGGAGGGCAGATACG. Translated: CGGGGGRADT. The whole CDR3 protein is CGGGGGRADTQYF. The chain is built from TRBV20-1 and TRBJ2-3; 9 nucleotides line up with TRBD2. The sequenced fragment ends 3 residues before the CDR3 boundary, so the rest is inferred from the germline J gene. Looked up from germline, CDR1 is DFQATT and CDR2 is SNEGSKA (reference sequence). The CDR3 totals 13 residues.